This passage covers 15 T cell receptor beta chains from one sample sequenced in a study of T cell changes during pregnancy in multiple sclerosis. Clones were sequenced by immunoSEQ multiplex PCR, and TCRdb holds only the in-frame ones, with some missing. The table has tens of thousands of clones, roughly 93% seen once; the top ten hold about 2.5%. The sequenced sample was peripheral blood, obtained in the second trimester of pregnancy. Receptors were obtained from a female donor with multiple sclerosis, enrolled in a pregnancy study.

The V gene is TRBV19, the J gene TRBJ1-6, with D possibly being TRBD1 (5 bases). There are 13 residues in the CDR3. The germline V gene encodes CDR1 LNHDA and CDR2 SQIVND (reference sequence). V was trimmed by 3 bases and J by 7 bases, leaving 7 bases between them. CDR3 in DNA: TGTGCCAGTAGTATGAAGGGGAATTCACCCCTCCACTTT. Translated, it gives CASSMKGNSPLHF.

This clone was detected once. The V call is TRBV7-3, the J call TRBJ2-2; D is unresolved. The CDR3 runs to 15 residues. Looked up from germline, CDR1 is SGHTA and CDR2 is FQGTGA. V was cut by 2 bases and J by 1 base, with 8 bases left in between. The CDR3 DNA sequence: TGTGCCAGCAGCTTACTAGGCAAGAACACCGGGGAGCTGTTTTTT. Protein product: CASSLLGKNTGELFF.

V usage is TRBV7-9 and J usage is TRBJ2-5, with TRBD2 matching over 7 bases. CDR3 length equals 16 residues. V shed 5 bases, J shed 0 bases, and the junction held 9 bases outside the gene matches. Germline V gives CDR1 SEHNR, CDR2 FQNEAQ (reference sequence). The CDR3 DNA sequence: TGTGCCAGCAGCCCGCGGACTAGATCCAACCAAGAGACCCAGTACTTC. Translation gives CASSPRTRSNQETQYF.

The chain combines TRBV6-1 with TRBJ1-1; no reliable D call. The germline V gene encodes CDR1 MNHNS and CDR2 SASEGT. Trimming stripped 5 bases from V and 0 bases from J, with 4 bases between. The CDR3 runs to 12 residues. The DNA for the CDR3 is TGTGCCAGCAGTCCGGTGAACACTGAAGCTTTCTTT. Translating gives CASSPVNTEAFF.

V is TRBV28 and J is TRBJ2-5, with a weak D call TRBD2 (5 bases). The CDR3 spans 14 residues. Germline V lookup: CDR1 MDHEN, CDR2 SYDVKM. The V and J ends lost 6 bases and 1 base respectively, with 12 bases between them. This CDR3 reads CASRERQTQETQYF. The CDR3 DNA sequence: TGTGCCAGCAGGGAGCGGCAGACCCAAGAGACCCAGTACTTC.

The CDR3 DNA reads as TGTGCCAGCAGCGCCTTGAAGCGGGGGGTCACAGATACGCAGTATTTT. This gives the protein CASSALKRGVTDTQYF. The chain combines TRBV5-4 with TRBJ2-3; 9 bases align to TRBD2. Germline V CDR1 and CDR2: SGHNT, YYREEE (reference sequence). The CDR3 length is 16 residues. The trim removed 4 bases at V and 2 bases at J, leaving 8 bases unmatched. The full variable domain, completed using reference TRBV5-4 and TRBJ2-3, is ETGVTQSPTHLIKTRGQQVTLRCSSQSGHNTVSWYQQALGQGPQFIFQYYREEENGRGNFPPRFSGLQFPNYSSELNVNALELDDSALYLCASSALKRGVTDTQYFGPGTRLTVL.

The rearrangement uses TRBV5-5 and TRBJ2-7, with a possible D match to TRBD2 (5 bases). Germline-derived CDR1 and CDR2 are SGHKS and YYEKEE (reference sequence). This CDR3 contains 13 residues. V was clipped by 1 base and J by 2 bases, with 7 bases between them. This chain's CDR3 is CASSLRETYEQYF. The CDR3 DNA follows: TGTGCCAGCAGCTTGCGGGAAACCTACGAGCAGTACTTC.

In this sample, this clone turned up once. At the DNA level, this CDR3 is encoded by other sequences in the same sample as well. The chain recombines TRBV13 with TRBJ2-5; D unresolved. This CDR3 is 12 amino acids long. V was trimmed by 0 bases and J by 4 bases, leaving 3 bases between them. Germline V lookup: CDR1 PRHDT, CDR2 FYEKMQ (reference sequence). The CDR3 DNA reads TGTGCCAGCAGCTTAGGCCGAGAGACCCAGTACTTC. Translated: CASSLGRETQYF.

This clone was detected only once. The rearrangement links TRBV29-1 to TRBJ1-2; a possible D gene is TRBD1 (6 bases). CDR3 size: 11 residues. V was shortened by 6 bases and J by 8 bases, with 13 bases between the two germline ends. Germline V CDR1 and CDR2: SQVTM, ANQGSEA. CDR3: CSVDTGKGYTF. The DNA of the CDR3 is TGCAGCGTCGATACAGGGAAGGGCTACACCTTC.

A single count supports this clone. The chain employs TRBV19 and TRBJ1-5; 9 nucleotides align to TRBD1. The CDR3 consists of 17 residues. The V segment lost 4 bases and the J segment 6 bases; nucleotides outside the gene matches: 13. Germline CDR1 is LNHDA and CDR2 is SQIVND (reference sequence). CDR3 sequence: CASSNHYRDRVSQPQHF. CDR3 bases: TGTGCCAGTAGTAACCATTACCGGGACAGGGTGAGTCAGCCCCAGCATTTT.

The chain employs TRBV5-1 and TRBJ2-7; TRBD2 matches at 7 bases. J was trimmed by 5 bases and V by 3 bases; bases with no gene match: 2. The length of the CDR3 is 12 residues. The germline CDR1 and CDR2 sequences are SGHRS and YFSETQ. The CDR3 DNA sequence: TGCGCCAGCAGCTGGGGGGGGGACGAGCAGTACTTC. This encodes CASSWGGDEQYF.

This chain uses TRBV5-1 with TRBJ1-1, with D unresolved. The length of the CDR3 is 13 residues. V gave up 2 bases and J gave up 1 base, with 6 bases separating them. CDR1 and CDR2 from the germline V gene are SGHRS and YFSETQ. The CDR3 sequence is CASSFSQNTEAFF. The CDR3 DNA follows: TGCGCCAGCAGCTTTAGTCAGAACACTGAAGCTTTCTTT.

The chain couples TRBV30 to TRBJ1-5; D gene uncertain. Germline CDR1 GTSNPN, CDR2 SVGIG (reference sequence). The CDR3 has 14 amino acids. Trimming cost V 4 bases and J 0 bases, with 10 bases left between them. The CDR3 nucleotides are TGTGCCTGGAAACCCGAGTATAGCAATCAGCCCCAGCATTTT. It translates to CAWKPEYSNQPQHF.

The V and J genes are TRBV14 and TRBJ1-1; D ambiguous. Germline V gene sequence: CDR1 SGHDN, CDR2 FVKESK. The CDR3 has 13 amino acids. V was cut by 3 bases and J by 3 bases, with 8 bases left in between. The CDR3 protein is CASSHPGYTEAFF. The DNA for the CDR3 is TGTGCCAGCAGCCATCCGGGGTACACTGAAGCTTTCTTT.

This sequence joins TRBV5-1 and TRBJ2-7; TRBD1 matches 10 bases. Germline values: CDR1 SGHRS, CDR2 YFSETQ. The J segment lost 2 bases and the V segment lost 4 bases, leaving 18 bases of the junction unmatched. This CDR3 is 19 amino acids long. The CDR3 DNA reads TGCGCCAGCAGCGCAACCGGGACAGGGGTTTCTAGTTTGACCTACGAGCAGTACTTC. It yields the protein CASSATGTGVSSLTYEQYF.